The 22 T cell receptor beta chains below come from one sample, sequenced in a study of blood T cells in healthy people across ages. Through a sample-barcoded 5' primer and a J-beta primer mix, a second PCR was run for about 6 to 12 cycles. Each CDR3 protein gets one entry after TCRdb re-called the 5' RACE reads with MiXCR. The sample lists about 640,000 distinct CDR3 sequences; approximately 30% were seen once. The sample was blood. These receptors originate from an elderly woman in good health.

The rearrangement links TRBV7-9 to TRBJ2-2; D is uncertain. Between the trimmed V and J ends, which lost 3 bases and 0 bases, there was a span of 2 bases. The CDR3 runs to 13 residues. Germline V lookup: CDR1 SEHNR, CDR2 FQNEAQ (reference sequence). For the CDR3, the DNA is TGTGCCAGCAGCTTCCCGAACACCGGGGAGCTGTTTTTT. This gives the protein CASSFPNTGELFF.

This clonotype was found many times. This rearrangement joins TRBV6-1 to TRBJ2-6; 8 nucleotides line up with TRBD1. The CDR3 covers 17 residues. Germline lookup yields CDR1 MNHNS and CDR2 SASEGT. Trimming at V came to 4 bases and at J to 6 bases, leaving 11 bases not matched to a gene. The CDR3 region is CASSVVQGASEANVLTF. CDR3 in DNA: TGTGCCAGCAGTGTAGTCCAGGGGGCGAGTGAGGCCAACGTCCTGACTTTC.

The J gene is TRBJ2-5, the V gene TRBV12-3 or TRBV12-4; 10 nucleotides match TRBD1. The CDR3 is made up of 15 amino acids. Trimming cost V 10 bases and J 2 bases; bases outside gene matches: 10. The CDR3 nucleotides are TGTGCCATCAGAAGTGACAGGGGGCAGCAAGAGACCCAGTACTTC. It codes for CAIRSDRGQQETQYF.

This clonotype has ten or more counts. The CDR3 sequence is CASSQAAGGTDTQYF. The CDR3 coding sequence is TGTGCCAGCAGCCAAGCGGCGGGGGGAACAGATACGCAGTATTTT. The rearrangement uses TRBV3-1 and TRBJ2-3; TRBD2 aligns across 8 bases. Germline V gives CDR1 LGHDT, CDR2 YNNKEL (reference sequence). J lost 3 bases, V lost 1 base, and 3 bases had no gene match. The CDR3 is 15 amino acids.

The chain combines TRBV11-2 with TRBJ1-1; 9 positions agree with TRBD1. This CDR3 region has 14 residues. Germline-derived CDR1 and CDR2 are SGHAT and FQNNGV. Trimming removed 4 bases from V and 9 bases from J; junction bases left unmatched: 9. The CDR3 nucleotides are TGTGCCAGCAGCTCCCTTACAGGGGGCGGGCAAGCTTTCTTT. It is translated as CASSSLTGGGQAFF.

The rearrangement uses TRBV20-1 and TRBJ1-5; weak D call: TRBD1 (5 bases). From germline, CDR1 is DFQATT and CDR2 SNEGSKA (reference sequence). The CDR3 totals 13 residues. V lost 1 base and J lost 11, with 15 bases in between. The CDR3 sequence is CSARGPSTVSQHF. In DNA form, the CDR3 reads TGCAGTGCTAGAGGCCCCTCGACAGTGTCCCAGCATTTT.

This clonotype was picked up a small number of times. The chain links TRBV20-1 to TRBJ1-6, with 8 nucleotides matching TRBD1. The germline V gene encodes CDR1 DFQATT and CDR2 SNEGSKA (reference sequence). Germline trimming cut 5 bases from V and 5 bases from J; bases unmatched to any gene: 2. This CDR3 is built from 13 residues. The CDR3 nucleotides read TGCAGTGCTGCGACAGGGGATAATTCACCCCTCCACTTT. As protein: CSAATGDNSPLHF.

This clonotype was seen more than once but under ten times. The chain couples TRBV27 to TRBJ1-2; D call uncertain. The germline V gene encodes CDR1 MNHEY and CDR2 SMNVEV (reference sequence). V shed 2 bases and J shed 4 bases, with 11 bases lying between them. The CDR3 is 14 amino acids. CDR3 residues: CASSLGSGFYGYTF. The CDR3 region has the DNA TGTGCCAGCAGTTTAGGTTCGGGATTCTATGGCTACACCTTC.

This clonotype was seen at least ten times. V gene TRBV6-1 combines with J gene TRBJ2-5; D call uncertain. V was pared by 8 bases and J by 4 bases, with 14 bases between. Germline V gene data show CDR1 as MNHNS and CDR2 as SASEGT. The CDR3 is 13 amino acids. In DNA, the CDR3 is TGTGCCAGCGAAGCTATACCGAGAGAGACCCAGTACTTC. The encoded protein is CASEAIPRETQYF.

The CDR3 sequence: CASSLGLAGTDAEYF. CDR3 sequence (DNA): TGTGCCAGCAGTTTAGGACTAGCGGGAACAGATGCGGAGTATTTT. The V gene is TRBV12-3 or TRBV12-4, the J gene TRBJ2-3; 11 bases are a match to TRBD2. This CDR3 contains 15 residues. The V segment lost 1 base and the J segment 13 bases; nucleotides outside the gene matches: 10.

For the CDR3, the DNA is TGTGCCTCTCTCATAGCCACGAACACTGAAGCTTTCTTT. This encodes CASLIATNTEAFF. The V call is TRBV2, the J call TRBJ1-1, with no clear D. The CDR3 extends over 13 amino acids. Trimming pared 11 bases from V and 1 base from J, leaving 14 bases between. The germline gives CDR1 SNHLY, CDR2 FYNNEI. The whole variable domain, filled in from reference TRBV2 and TRBJ1-1, reads EPEVTQTPSHQVTQMGQEVILRCVPISNHLYFYWYRQILGQKVEFLVSFYNNEISEKSEIFDDQFSVERPDGSNFTLKIRSTKLEDSAMYFCASLIATNTEAFFGQGTRLTVV.

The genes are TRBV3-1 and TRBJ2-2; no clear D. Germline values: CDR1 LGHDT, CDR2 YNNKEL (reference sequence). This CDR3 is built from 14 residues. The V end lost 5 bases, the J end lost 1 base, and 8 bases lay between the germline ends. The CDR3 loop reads CASSRFGNTGELFF. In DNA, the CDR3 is TGTGCCAGCAGCAGGTTCGGGAACACCGGGGAGCTGTTTTTT.

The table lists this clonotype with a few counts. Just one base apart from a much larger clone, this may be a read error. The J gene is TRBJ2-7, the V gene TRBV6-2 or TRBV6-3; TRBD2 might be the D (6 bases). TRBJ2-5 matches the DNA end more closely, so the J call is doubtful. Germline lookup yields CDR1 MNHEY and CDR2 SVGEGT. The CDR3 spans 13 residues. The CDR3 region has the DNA TGTGCCAGCAGGTACGAGGGGAGGGAGACCCAGTACTTC. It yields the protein CASRYEGRETQYF.

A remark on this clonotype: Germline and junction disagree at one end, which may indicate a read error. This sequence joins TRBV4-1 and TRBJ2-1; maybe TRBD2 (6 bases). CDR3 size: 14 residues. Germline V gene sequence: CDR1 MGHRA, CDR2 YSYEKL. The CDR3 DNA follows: TGCGCCAGCAGCCACAGGACTAACCGGGATGAGCAATTCTTC. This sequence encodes CASSHRTNRDEQFF.

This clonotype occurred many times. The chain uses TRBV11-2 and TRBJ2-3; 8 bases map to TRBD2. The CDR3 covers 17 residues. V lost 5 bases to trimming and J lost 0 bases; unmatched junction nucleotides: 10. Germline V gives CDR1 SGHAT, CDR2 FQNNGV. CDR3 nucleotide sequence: TGTGCCAGCAGCCCCGCCGGGGGGGCCTATAGCACAGATACGCAGTATTTT. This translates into CASSPAGGAYSTDTQYF.

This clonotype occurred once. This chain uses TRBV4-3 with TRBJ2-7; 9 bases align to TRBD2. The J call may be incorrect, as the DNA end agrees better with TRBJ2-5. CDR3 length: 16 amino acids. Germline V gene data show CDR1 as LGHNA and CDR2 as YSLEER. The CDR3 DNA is TGCGCCAGCAGCCAAGATGAGGGGACTAGCAGTGAGACCCAGTACTTC. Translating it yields CASSQDEGTSSETQYF.

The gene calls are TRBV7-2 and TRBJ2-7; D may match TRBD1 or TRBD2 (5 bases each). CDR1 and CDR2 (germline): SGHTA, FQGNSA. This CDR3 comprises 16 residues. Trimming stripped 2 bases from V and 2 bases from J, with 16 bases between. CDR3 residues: CASSLRAGGATYEQYF. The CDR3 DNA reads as TGTGCCAGCAGCTTAAGGGCTGGGGGAGCGACCTACGAGCAGTACTTC.

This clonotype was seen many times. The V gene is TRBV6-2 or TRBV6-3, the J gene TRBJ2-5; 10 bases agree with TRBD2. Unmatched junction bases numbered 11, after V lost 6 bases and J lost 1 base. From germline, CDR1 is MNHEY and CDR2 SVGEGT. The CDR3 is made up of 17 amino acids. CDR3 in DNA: TGTGCCAGCAGCCCACCCGGGCTAGCGGGGGCCCAAGAGACCCAGTACTTC. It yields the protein CASSPPGLAGAQETQYF.

The CDR3 sequence: CASSPRRGQGTPGYTF. The DNA of the CDR3 is TGTGCCAGCTCACCTCGTAGGGGACAGGGCACTCCTGGCTACACCTTC. V gene TRBV18 combines with J gene TRBJ1-2; TRBD1 matches at 9 bases. In germline, CDR1 is KGHSH, CDR2 LQKENI. V gave up 3 bases and J gave up 7 bases; unmatched junction bases: 12. The CDR3 has 16 amino acids.

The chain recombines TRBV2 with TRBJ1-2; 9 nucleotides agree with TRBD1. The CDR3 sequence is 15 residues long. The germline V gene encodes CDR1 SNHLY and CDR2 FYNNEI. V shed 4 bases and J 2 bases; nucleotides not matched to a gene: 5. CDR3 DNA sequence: TGTGCCAGCAGTGTTGGGACAGGGACGAACTATGGCTACACCTTC. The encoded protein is CASSVGTGTNYGYTF. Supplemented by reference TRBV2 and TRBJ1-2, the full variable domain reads EPEVTQTPSHQVTQMGQEVILRCVPISNHLYFYWYRQILGQKVEFLVSFYNNEISEKSEIFDDQFSVERPDGSNFTLKIRSTKLEDSAMYFCASSVGTGTNYGYTFGSGTRLTVV.

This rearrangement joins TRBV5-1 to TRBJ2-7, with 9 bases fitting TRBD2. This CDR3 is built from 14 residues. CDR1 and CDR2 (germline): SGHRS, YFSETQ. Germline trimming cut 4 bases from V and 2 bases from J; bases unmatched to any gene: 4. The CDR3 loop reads CASSGTSLAYEQYF. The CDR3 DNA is TGCGCCAGCAGCGGGACTAGCTTAGCCTACGAGCAGTACTTC. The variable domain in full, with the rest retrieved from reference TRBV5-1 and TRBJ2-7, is KAGVTQTPRYLIKTRGQQVTLSCSPISGHRSVSWYQQTPGQGLQFLFEYFSETQRNKGNFPGRFSGRQFSNSRSEMNVSTLELGDSALYLCASSGTSLAYEQYFGPGTRLTVT.

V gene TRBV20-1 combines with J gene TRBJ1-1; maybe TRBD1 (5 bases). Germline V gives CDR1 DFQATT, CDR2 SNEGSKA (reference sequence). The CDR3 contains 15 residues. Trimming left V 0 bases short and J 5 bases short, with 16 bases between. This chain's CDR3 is CSARDSLGAKTEAFF. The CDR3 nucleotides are TGCAGTGCTAGAGATTCCTTAGGGGCGAAGACTGAAGCTTTCTTT.